The 18 T cell receptor beta chains reported below all come from one sample, sequenced in a study of blood T cells in healthy people across ages. Primers used in a second PCR of about 7 to 11 cycles were a sample-barcoded 5' primer and a J-beta primer mix. TCRdb processed the 5' RACE reads anew with MiXCR; each CDR3 protein has one entry. The table lists 700,000 or so distinct CDR3 sequences, about 43% of them singletons, with 30% in the top ten. Sequencing was done on a sample of blood. The receptor source for this set is a man of 80 years or more in good health.

Comment on this clonotype: This may be a read error, as it is one base from a much larger clone. The V gene is TRBV9, the J gene TRBJ2-1; D not resolved. The CDR3 sequence is 15 residues long. Germline V gene lookup returns CDR1 SGDLS and CDR2 YYNGEE. Here the CDR3 DNA reads TGTGCCTGCAGCGTAGGGTCAGCGACCTACAATGAGCAGTTCTTC. Its translation: CACSVGSATYNEQFF.

In this sample, this clonotype turned up many times. This chain links TRBV10-3 with TRBJ2-5, with D perhaps given as TRBD1 or TRBD2 (5 bases each). The germline gives CDR1 ENHRY, CDR2 SYGVKD. The V and J ends lost 6 bases and 1 base respectively, with 9 bases between them. CDR3 size: 13 residues. CDR3 amino acids: CAIRGRLQETQYF. The DNA for the CDR3 is TGTGCCATCAGGGGACGGCTCCAAGAGACCCAGTACTTC.

The table lists this clonotype with a few counts. A much larger clone is a single base away; this may be a read error. J is TRBJ1-5 and V is TRBV6-2 or TRBV6-3; D not resolved. Looked up from germline, CDR1 is MNHEY and CDR2 is SVGEGT. This CDR3 spans 14 amino acids. Here the CDR3 DNA reads TGTGCCAGCAGTGACTCTGGGCGTTCGGCGCCCCAGCATTTT. It yields the protein CASSDSGRSAPQHF.

The chain is built from TRBV9 and TRBJ2-3, with 11 bases that match TRBD2. Looked up from germline, CDR1 is SGDLS and CDR2 is YYNGEE. The CDR3 has 16 residues. The V segment lost 2 bases and the J segment 3 bases; nucleotides outside the gene matches: 5. CDR3 residues: CASSVTSGSGTDTQYF. DNA of the CDR3: TGTGCCAGCAGCGTTACTAGCGGGAGTGGTACAGATACGCAGTATTTT.

This clonotype has a handful of counts. The chain links TRBV24-1 to TRBJ1-1; perhaps TRBD1 as D (5 bases). V lost 2 bases and J lost 6, with 6 bases in between. The germline CDR1 and CDR2 sequences are KGHDR and SFDVKD. The CDR3 spans 12 residues. For the CDR3, the DNA is TGTGCCACCAGTGATTGGGGGGCTGAAGCTTTCTTT. Protein sequence: CATSDWGAEAFF.

This chain uses TRBV30 with TRBJ2-2; 13 bases align to TRBD2. The CDR3 spans 14 residues. Germline V gene lookup returns CDR1 GTSNPN and CDR2 SVGIG (reference sequence). With V trimmed by 3 bases and J by 9 bases, 4 bases remained unmatched. CDR3 residues: CAWRLAGGPRELFF. For the CDR3, the DNA is TGTGCCTGGAGACTAGCGGGGGGGCCTCGGGAGCTGTTTTTT.

As regards this clonotype: Possible read error: a much larger clone is one base away. The chain joins TRBV25-1 to TRBJ2-7; a weak D match, TRBD2 (6 bases). The CDR3 loop spans 14 amino acids. The germline gives CDR1 MGHDK, CDR2 SYGVNS. The V and J ends lost 5 bases and 4 bases respectively, with 15 bases between them. The CDR3 loop reads CASSPQGRKYEQYF. DNA for the CDR3: TGTGCCAGCAGTCCCCAAGGGAGGAAGTACGAGCAGTACTTC.

The CDR3 coding sequence is TGTGCCAGCCACAGAGGGGGACAGGGGGGCACAGATACGCAGTATTTT. Its translation is CASHRGGQGGTDTQYF. The chain has TRBV6-2 or TRBV6-3 and TRBJ2-3; 11 bases align to TRBD1. After removal of 8 bases from V and 1 base from J, the junction contained 8 bases not matched to a gene. Germline V lookup: CDR1 MNHEY, CDR2 SVGEGT. CDR3 length equals 16 residues.

V and J are TRBV21-1 and TRBJ1-2; TRBD1, the D gene given by the table, was not confirmed from the DNA. TRBV21-1 is classified as a pseudogene. The CDR3 consists of 18 residues. The CDR3 here is CASSKWVPIPGQGYGYTF. CDR3 DNA: TGTGCCAGCAGCAAATGGGTCCCTATCCCGGGACAGGGTTATGGCTACACCTTC.

This clonotype was seen many times. This chain links TRBV4-3 with TRBJ1-1; D unclear. Trimming cost V 1 base and J 4 bases, with 10 bases left between them. This CDR3 contains 14 residues. CDR1 and CDR2 from the germline V gene are LGHNA and YSLEER. This CDR3 is CASSQVGRFTEAFF. Here the CDR3 DNA reads TGCGCCAGCAGCCAAGTCGGACGTTTCACTGAAGCTTTCTTT.

Only a few counts were recorded for this clonotype. The chain uses TRBV7-2 and TRBJ2-7; TRBD2 agrees at 10 bases. The CDR3 contains 15 residues. Germline CDR1 SGHTA, CDR2 FQGNSA. V was clipped by 5 bases and J by 3 bases; unmatched bases: 7. In DNA form, the CDR3 reads TGTGCCAGCAGCCTCCTAGCGGGGGACCGCTACGAGCAGTACTTC. It yields the protein CASSLLAGDRYEQYF. Filled out from reference TRBV7-2 and TRBJ2-7, the complete variable domain reads GAGVSQSPSNKVTEKGKDVELRCDPISGHTALYWYRQSLGQGLEFLIYFQGNSAPDKSGLPSDRFSAERTGGSVSTLTIQRTQQEDSAVYLCASSLLAGDRYEQYFGPGTRLTVT.

This clonotype was detected only a few times. This chain joins TRBV6-2 or TRBV6-3 and TRBJ2-3; a weak D match, TRBD2 (6 bases). V gave up 2 bases and J gave up 2 bases, with 11 bases separating them. The CDR3 sequence is 15 residues long. Germline-derived CDR1 and CDR2 are MNHEY and SVGEGT. The CDR3: CASSYLASSTDTQYF. CDR3 sequence (DNA): TGTGCCAGCAGTTACCTAGCGAGCTCCACAGATACGCAGTATTTT.

This clonotype was counted many times. The chain carries TRBV28 and TRBJ2-3, with 7 positions matching TRBD1. Germline CDR1 MDHEN, CDR2 SYDVKM. V trimming: 6 bases; J trimming: 3 bases; junction bases outside the gene matches: 6. The CDR3 spans 14 residues. The CDR3 loop reads CASRTGFETDTQYF. In nucleotides, the CDR3 is TGTGCCAGCAGGACAGGGTTCGAGACAGATACGCAGTATTTT. The entire variable domain, with the rest obtained from reference TRBV28 and TRBJ2-3, is as follows: DVKVTQSSRYLVKRTGEKVFLECVQDMDHENMFWYRQDPGLGLRLIYFSYDVKMKEKGDIPEGYSVSREKKERFSLILESASTNQTSMYLCASRTGFETDTQYFGPGTRLTVL.

This chain connects TRBV10-3 to TRBJ2-1; 7 nucleotides align to TRBD1. With 8 bases clipped from V and 3 bases from J, the junction kept 4 bases outside the gene matches. The CDR3 runs 13 residues. Germline V gives CDR1 ENHRY, CDR2 SYGVKD. The CDR3, as DNA: TGTGCCATCGAGGACAGGATCTACAATGAGCAGTTCTTC. Translated, it gives CAIEDRIYNEQFF.

V gene TRBV6-2 or TRBV6-3 combines with J gene TRBJ2-1; D is unclear. The CDR3 is 16 amino acids. Germline V CDR1 and CDR2: MNHEY, SVGEGT. Trimming shortened V by 0 bases and J by 3 bases, and 12 bases separated the two germline ends. This chain's CDR3 is CASSYSPVSYYNEQFF. In nucleotides, the CDR3 is TGTGCCAGCAGTTACTCCCCGGTTAGCTACTACAATGAGCAGTTCTTC.

The V gene is TRBV7-8, the J gene TRBJ2-1; TRBD1 matches at 11 bases. CDR1 is SGHVS, CDR2 FQNEAQ, per germline. The trim removed 4 bases at V and 7 bases at J, leaving 3 bases unmatched. The CDR3 is 14 residues long. CDR3 bases: TGTGCCAGCAGCTCCGGACAGGGGGCGAATGAGCAGTTCTTC. It codes for CASSSGQGANEQFF.

A word on this clonotype: This may arise from a read error, as a much more abundant clone is one base away. The chain couples TRBV29-1 to TRBJ2-1; 10 nucleotides match TRBD2. The CDR3 spans 14 residues. Trimming took 7 bases from V and 7 from J; bases not matched to a gene: 10. CDR1 and CDR2 from the germline V gene are SQVTM and ANQGSEA. CDR3 in DNA: TGCAGCGCCGATACTAGCGGGACTGGTAATGAGCAGTTCTTC. Encoded protein: CSADTSGTGNEQFF.

There are a few counts of this clonotype. Here the CDR3 reads CASSVGRKETQYF. The CDR3 region has the DNA TGTGCCAGCAGCGTGGGACGGAAAGAGACCCAGTACTTC. The V and J genes are TRBV7-8 and TRBJ2-5, with D perhaps given as TRBD1 or TRBD2 (5 bases each). CDR3 length: 13 amino acids. The ends were cut back, 5 bases at V and 3 bases at J, with 10 bases in the middle. The germline gives CDR1 SGHVS, CDR2 FQNEAQ.